This is a list of T cell receptor beta chains from one sample in a study of molecular identifiers for immune sequencing clone quantification. Via MiXCR, TCRdb re-called the PCR reads, giving one row per CDR3 protein. The sample yields about 89,000 distinct CDR3 sequences, roughly 20% seen once. Input material: naive CD8+ T cells from blood, with Jurkat cell RNA spiked in. The receptors shown here come from a human donor in good health. Some libraries in this study had Jurkat cell RNA spiked in. CDR3s include the opening cysteine and the closing phenylalanine or tryptophan. D genes are given only for firm matches. A clone size is listed for some rows: how often the clone was seen (once, few, many), or a class if it is expanded.

cdr3_nt: TGTGCCAGCAGCTCTTACCCACGACAGTACACAGATACGCAGTATTTT
cdr3_aa: CASSSYPRQYTDTQYF
j_call: TRBJ2-3
d_call: .
v_call: TRBV7-9
clone_size: many

cdr3_nt: TGTGCCAGCAGCTTGTCGACTAGCGGGAGGAATGAGCAGTTCTTC
cdr3_aa: CASSLSTSGRNEQFF
j_call: TRBJ2-1
d_call: TRBD2
v_call: TRBV11-2
clone_size: many

cdr3_nt: TGTGCCAGTAGTATTGTAGGACTAGCTGGAGATACGCAGTATTTT
cdr3_aa: CASSIVGLAGDTQYF
j_call: TRBJ2-3
d_call: TRBD2
v_call: TRBV19
clone_size: .

cdr3_nt: TGTGCCAGCGAGCTAGAGACAGATACGCAGTATTTT
cdr3_aa: CASELETDTQYF
j_call: TRBJ2-3
d_call: .
v_call: TRBV12-3/TRBV12-4
clone_size: many

cdr3_nt: TGCAGTGCCCGAATCCCCGGGGGAGCGACTGAAGCTTTCTTT
cdr3_aa: CSARIPGGATEAFF
j_call: TRBJ1-1
d_call: .
v_call: TRBV20-1
clone_size: many

cdr3_nt: TGTGCCAGCAGTTCTAGCGGGAGGGACTGGCGGGAGCAGTACTTC
cdr3_aa: CASSSSGRDWREQYF
j_call: TRBJ2-7
d_call: TRBD2
v_call: TRBV7-9
clone_size: many

cdr3_nt: TGCGCCAGCAGCCAAGACCACCCACTAGCGGGGGTCCTTTTGGGCTCCTACGAGCAGTACTTC
cdr3_aa: CASSQDHPLAGVLLGSYEQYF
j_call: TRBJ2-7
d_call: TRBD2
v_call: TRBV4-3
clone_size: many

cdr3_nt: TGTGCCACCAGTGATTGGGCGACCACCACCGGGGAGCTGTTTTTT
cdr3_aa: CATSDWATTTGELFF
j_call: TRBJ2-2
d_call: .
v_call: TRBV24-1
clone_size: many

cdr3_nt: TGTGCCAGCAGCTCACTTGGCACAGATACGCAGTATTTT
cdr3_aa: CASSSLGTDTQYF
j_call: TRBJ2-3
d_call: .
v_call: TRBV13
clone_size: many

cdr3_nt: TGTGCCAGCAGCGTATCGCTCGCGGCTAGCGGGAGCCCCACAGATACGCAGTATTTT
cdr3_aa: CASSVSLAASGSPTDTQYF
j_call: TRBJ2-3
d_call: TRBD2
v_call: TRBV9
clone_size: many

cdr3_nt: TGTGCCAGCTTTCCGGGACAGGGGGTTTTCGGTCCTCCCTGGAACACTGAAGCTTTCTTT
cdr3_aa: CASFPGQGVFGPPWNTEAFF
j_call: TRBJ1-1
d_call: TRBD1
v_call: TRBV27
clone_size: many

cdr3_nt: TGCGCCAGCAGCCAGAGGGACGGACCTTCCTACGAGCAGTACTTC
cdr3_aa: CASSQRDGPSYEQYF
j_call: TRBJ2-7
d_call: .
v_call: TRBV4-1
clone_size: many

cdr3_nt: TGTGCCAGCAGTCCGACGGAGGACCCCGATACGCAGTATTTT
cdr3_aa: CASSPTEDPDTQYF
j_call: TRBJ2-3
d_call: .
v_call: TRBV6-2/TRBV6-3
clone_size: many

cdr3_nt: TGCAGCCCCGGGACTAGCAAGTTCTTC
cdr3_aa: CSPGTSKFF
j_call: TRBJ2-1
d_call: TRBD2
v_call: TRBV29-1
clone_size: many

cdr3_nt: TGTGCCAGCAGTGAAGTTTGGCAGGGGAACACTGAAGCTTTCTTT
cdr3_aa: CASSEVWQGNTEAFF
j_call: TRBJ1-1
d_call: .
v_call: TRBV2
clone_size: many

cdr3_nt: TGTGCCAGCAGTTCTCGCGGCTACACCTTC
cdr3_aa: CASSSRGYTF
j_call: TRBJ1-2
d_call: .
v_call: TRBV12-3/TRBV12-4
clone_size: many

cdr3_nt: TGTGCCAGCAGCTTAGCGCAAACAGGCGACCAAGAGACCCAGTACTTC
cdr3_aa: CASSLAQTGDQETQYF
j_call: TRBJ2-5
d_call: .
v_call: TRBV7-9
clone_size: many

cdr3_nt: TGCGCCAGCAGCCTCGAAGGAAGCCCGAACACCGGGGAGCTGTTTTTT
cdr3_aa: CASSLEGSPNTGELFF
j_call: TRBJ2-2
d_call: .
v_call: TRBV4-1
clone_size: many

cdr3_nt: TGTGCCAGCAGCTTAGCGGACGCTTCCAGGACTGAAGCTTTCTTT
cdr3_aa: CASSLADASRTEAFF
j_call: TRBJ1-1
d_call: .
v_call: TRBV7-9
clone_size: many

cdr3_nt: TGTGCCAGCAGTTACTCGAGTTACGAGAGTGTAGCTAATGAAAAACTGTTTTTT
cdr3_aa: CASSYSSYESVANEKLFF
j_call: TRBJ1-4
d_call: .
v_call: TRBV6-6
clone_size: many

cdr3_nt: TGTGCCAGCAGCCAAGAAGGCGAACCGATGGAGCAGTACTTC
cdr3_aa: CASSQEGEPMEQYF
j_call: TRBJ2-7
d_call: .
v_call: TRBV3-1
clone_size: many

cdr3_nt: TGTGCCAGCAGCTGGACAGGGTTGAACACTGAAGCTTTCTTT
cdr3_aa: CASSWTGLNTEAFF
j_call: TRBJ1-1
d_call: TRBD1
v_call: TRBV28
clone_size: many

cdr3_nt: TGCAGTGCTCAAGAGGGAACGGTACACTACGAGCAGTACTTC
cdr3_aa: CSAQEGTVHYEQYF
j_call: TRBJ2-7
d_call: .
v_call: TRBV20-1
clone_size: once

cdr3_nt: TGTGCCAGCAGCTCAGGTCGACAGGGGGACCCAGGGGGTACGCAGTATTTT
cdr3_aa: CASSSGRQGDPGGTQYF
j_call: TRBJ2-3
d_call: TRBD1
v_call: TRBV13
clone_size: many

cdr3_nt: TGTGCCAGCAGCTTGTCTTGGGCGACAGCCTACGAGCCGTACTTC
cdr3_aa: CASSLSWATAYEPYF
j_call: TRBJ2-7
d_call: .
v_call: TRBV5-6
clone_size: once

cdr3_nt: TGCAGTGCTAGAGATGGGGCTAGCGCCTCCTACGAGCAGTACTTC
cdr3_aa: CSARDGASASYEQYF
j_call: TRBJ2-7
d_call: .
v_call: TRBV20-1
clone_size: many

cdr3_nt: TGTGCCAGCAGCCAAAGCGTCCCAGCGGGTTACTCTGAAGCTTTCTTT
cdr3_aa: CASSQSVPAGYSEAFF
j_call: TRBJ1-1
d_call: .
v_call: TRBV3-1
clone_size: many

cdr3_nt: TGTGCCAGCTCCCGTGTCCTCGCCGGGACAGCGAACACTGAAGCTTTCTTT
cdr3_aa: CASSRVLAGTANTEAFF
j_call: TRBJ1-1
d_call: TRBD1
v_call: TRBV7-9
clone_size: .

cdr3_nt: TGTGCCAGCAGTGCGGGTCACACTGAAGCTTTCTTT
cdr3_aa: CASSAGHTEAFF
j_call: TRBJ1-1
d_call: .
v_call: TRBV27
clone_size: many

cdr3_nt: TGCAGTGCTAGGGGGACGGTAGCGGGGTTATCCTACGAGCAGTACTTC
cdr3_aa: CSARGTVAGLSYEQYF
j_call: TRBJ2-7
d_call: TRBD2
v_call: TRBV20-1
clone_size: many

cdr3_nt: TGTGCCAGCAGCTTAGGAATATACGAGCAGTACTTC
cdr3_aa: CASSLGIYEQYF
j_call: TRBJ2-7
d_call: .
v_call: TRBV11-2
clone_size: few

cdr3_nt: TGCGCCAGCAGCCAAGATCGTGGGGCATCGGCTACTTACGAGCAGTACTTC
cdr3_aa: CASSQDRGASATYEQYF
j_call: TRBJ2-7
d_call: .
v_call: TRBV4-3
clone_size: few

cdr3_nt: TGCAGTGCCACCGACGAAACCACAGATACGCAGTATTTT
cdr3_aa: CSATDETTDTQYF
j_call: TRBJ2-3
d_call: .
v_call: TRBV20-1
clone_size: many

cdr3_nt: TGCGCCAGCAGCCAAGATCACGGGGGAGAAGAGACCCAGTACTTC
cdr3_aa: CASSQDHGGEETQYF
j_call: TRBJ2-5
d_call: .
v_call: TRBV4-3
clone_size: many

cdr3_nt: TGTGCCAGCGGCCGGTCTGACGAGCAGTACTTC
cdr3_aa: CASGRSDEQYF
j_call: TRBJ2-7
d_call: .
v_call: TRBV6-2/TRBV6-3
clone_size: .

cdr3_nt: TGTGCCAGCTCACCATCTCACAATCAGCCCCAGCATTTT
cdr3_aa: CASSPSHNQPQHF
j_call: TRBJ1-5
d_call: .
v_call: TRBV18
clone_size: .

cdr3_nt: TGTGCCAGCAGGAGGTATGGCTACACCTTC
cdr3_aa: CASRRYGYTF
j_call: TRBJ1-2
d_call: .
v_call: TRBV3-2
clone_size: many

cdr3_nt: TGCAGTGCTAGAGATTGGCTAGCGGGGGACACAGATACGCAGTATTTT
cdr3_aa: CSARDWLAGDTDTQYF
j_call: TRBJ2-3
d_call: TRBD2
v_call: TRBV20-1
clone_size: many

cdr3_nt: TGTGCCAGCAGTGGGTCAGACAGGGTGGGGACTGAAGCTTTCTTT
cdr3_aa: CASSGSDRVGTEAFF
j_call: TRBJ1-1
d_call: TRBD1
v_call: TRBV25-1
clone_size: .

cdr3_nt: TGTGCCAGCAGTGAGAGGGGGAACACCGGGGAGCTGTTTTTT
cdr3_aa: CASSERGNTGELFF
j_call: TRBJ2-2
d_call: .
v_call: TRBV27
clone_size: many

cdr3_nt: TGTGCCAGCAGCGTTACAGCGAACACTGAAGCTTTCTTT
cdr3_aa: CASSVTANTEAFF
j_call: TRBJ1-1
d_call: .
v_call: TRBV7-9
clone_size: many

cdr3_nt: TGTGCCAGCAGTTTCCCAGGCACTGAAGCTTTCTTT
cdr3_aa: CASSFPGTEAFF
j_call: TRBJ1-1
d_call: .
v_call: TRBV28
clone_size: many

cdr3_nt: TGTGCCAGCAGGGCCAGCTCCTACGAGCAGTACTTC
cdr3_aa: CASRASSYEQYF
j_call: TRBJ2-7
d_call: .
v_call: TRBV28
clone_size: many

cdr3_nt: TGCGCCAGCAGCCAAGCAGCGGGACCAAACCAAGAGACCCAGTACTTC
cdr3_aa: CASSQAAGPNQETQYF
j_call: TRBJ2-5
d_call: TRBD2
v_call: TRBV4-1
clone_size: many

cdr3_nt: TGCGCCAGCAGCCAAGAAGGGGGGGCCGCAGATACGCAGTATTTT
cdr3_aa: CASSQEGGAADTQYF
j_call: TRBJ2-3
d_call: .
v_call: TRBV4-3
clone_size: many

cdr3_nt: TGTGCCAGCAGGGAACTAGCGGGGGGTACCTACGAGCAGTACTTC
cdr3_aa: CASRELAGGTYEQYF
j_call: TRBJ2-7
d_call: TRBD2
v_call: TRBV2
clone_size: many

cdr3_nt: TGCAGCGTTGAACAGGGGGAAGCCCAGCATTTT
cdr3_aa: CSVEQGEAQHF
j_call: TRBJ1-5
d_call: TRBD1
v_call: TRBV29-1
clone_size: many

cdr3_nt: TGTGCCAGCAGCTTAAATGATTACCGGACAGGGAGAGATACGCAGTATTTT
cdr3_aa: CASSLNDYRTGRDTQYF
j_call: TRBJ2-3
d_call: TRBD1
v_call: TRBV7-9
clone_size: many

cdr3_nt: TGTGCCAGCAGTCCCCTTCTGGTCGCCGGGGAGCTGTTTTTT
cdr3_aa: CASSPLLVAGELFF
j_call: TRBJ2-2
d_call: .
v_call: TRBV6-2/TRBV6-3
clone_size: many

cdr3_nt: TGTGCCAGCAGCCAAGTGGCTTACCCAAGCACAGATACGCAGTATTTT
cdr3_aa: CASSQVAYPSTDTQYF
j_call: TRBJ2-3
d_call: .
v_call: TRBV3-1
clone_size: many

cdr3_nt: TGTGCCAGCAGTCCAACACCCGAGGTGGGTGACCTGTTTTTT
cdr3_aa: CASSPTPEVGDLFF
j_call: TRBJ1-4
d_call: .
v_call: TRBV27
clone_size: .

cdr3_nt: TGTGCCAGCAGTTACTCCACCACGATGGACAGGGGGCATGAAAAACTGTTTTTT
cdr3_aa: CASSYSTTMDRGHEKLFF
j_call: TRBJ1-4
d_call: TRBD1
v_call: TRBV6-5
clone_size: many

cdr3_nt: TGTGCCAGCGCCCCGGGGACAGGGCTCTACGAGCAGTACTTC
cdr3_aa: CASAPGTGLYEQYF
j_call: TRBJ2-7
d_call: TRBD1
v_call: TRBV3-1
clone_size: many

cdr3_nt: TGTGCCAGCAGCCTCAGGGACCGCACAGATACGCAGTATTTT
cdr3_aa: CASSLRDRTDTQYF
j_call: TRBJ2-3
d_call: .
v_call: TRBV3-1
clone_size: many

cdr3_nt: TGTGCCAGCAGTGAAAGTGGACTAGCGGGATTCTACGAGCAGTACTTC
cdr3_aa: CASSESGLAGFYEQYF
j_call: TRBJ2-7
d_call: TRBD2
v_call: TRBV6-1
clone_size: many

cdr3_nt: TGTGCCAGCAGTGAATTTGGAGTTTCCCACAATGAGCAGTTCTTC
cdr3_aa: CASSEFGVSHNEQFF
j_call: TRBJ2-1
d_call: .
v_call: TRBV25-1
clone_size: many

cdr3_nt: TGCGCCAGCAGTCAGGGACAGTCAGGATCACCCCTCCACTTT
cdr3_aa: CASSQGQSGSPLHF
j_call: TRBJ1-6
d_call: TRBD1
v_call: TRBV23-1
clone_size: many

cdr3_nt: TGCGCCAGCAGCTTGGACTCCGGGACAGGGGGTTACGAGCAGTACTTC
cdr3_aa: CASSLDSGTGGYEQYF
j_call: TRBJ2-7
d_call: TRBD1
v_call: TRBV5-1
clone_size: many

cdr3_nt: TGTGCCAGCAGTTTGACAGGGAGTGTCTATGAGCAGTTCTTC
cdr3_aa: CASSLTGSVYEQFF
j_call: TRBJ2-1
d_call: TRBD1
v_call: TRBV27
clone_size: many

cdr3_nt: TGTGCCAGCAGACTCCTCGGGGACAGGGGCTTGGAGACCCAGTACTTC
cdr3_aa: CASRLLGDRGLETQYF
j_call: TRBJ2-5
d_call: TRBD1
v_call: TRBV2
clone_size: many